This is a list of T cell receptor beta chains from one sample in a study of PD-1 blockade in mismatch repair-deficient tumors. Clones were sequenced by immunoSEQ multiplex PCR, and TCRdb holds only the in-frame ones, with some missing. The table has around 10,000 clones, under 95% seen once; the top ten hold approximately 9.7%. Their antigen targets remain unknown. The source was cells cultured in vitro, collected from a patient treated with pembrolizumab. Source of these receptors: an adult with mismatch repair-deficient cancer. The CDR3 runs from the conserved cysteine through the conserved F or W. D genes are given only for firm matches. For some rows the clone size is stated as once, few or many, or as a class when expanded; others skip it.

abundance	d_gene	v_gene	j_gene	CDR3nt	CDR3aa
NA	TRBD2	TRBV15	TRBJ2-7	TGTGCCACCAGCGGCGGGAGAACCTACGAGCAGTACTTC	CATSGGRTYEQYF
NA	TRBD2	TRBV28	TRBJ2-7	TGTGCCAGCAGTTTTTCAGCGGGAGGGCGGTACGAGCAGTACTTC	CASSFSAGGRYEQYF
NA	NA	TRBV19	TRBJ2-2	TGTGCCAGTAGTATATCCGGGGAGCTGTTTTTT	CASSISGELFF
NA	NA	TRBV7-2	TRBJ2-5	TGTGCCAGCCGAGCGGTTACTAGGGAGACCCAGTACTTC	CASRAVTRETQYF
once	NA	TRBV28	TRBJ1-5	TGTGCCAGCAGTCGCTTGGAGGGCAATCAGCCCCAGCATTTT	CASSRLEGNQPQHF
NA	NA	TRBV18	TRBJ1-5	TGTGCCAGCTCACCACCCGGGGGAGGCAATCAGCCCCAGCATTTT	CASSPPGGGNQPQHF
NA	NA	TRBV28	TRBJ1-2	TGTGCCAGCAGTTTCATTTCCCGACAGTATAACTATGGCTACACCTTC	CASSFISRQYNYGYTF
once	NA	TRBV25-1	TRBJ1-5	TGTGCCAGCAAGCGGGGGAATCAGCCCCAGCATTTT	CASKRGNQPQHF
NA	TRBD1	TRBV9	TRBJ1-1	TGTGCCAGCAGCGTCGACAGGGGGAGGAACACTGAAGCTTTCTTT	CASSVDRGRNTEAFF
NA	NA	TRBV6-5	TRBJ1-4	TGTGCCAGCAGTTACTCGAGTTCGGGATATGAAAAACTGTTTTTT	CASSYSSSGYEKLFF
NA	NA	TRBV28	TRBJ1-2	TGTGCCAGCAGAGAGGGACACAGATATGGCTACACCTTC	CASREGHRYGYTF
few	NA	TRBV21-1	TRBJ1-2	TGTGCCAGCAGCAAGGGCGGTATAACTATTGGCTACACCTTC	CASSKGGITIGYTF
few	NA	TRBV25-1	TRBJ2-2	TGTGCCAGCAGTGAATTGGCCGGGGAGCTGTTTTTT	CASSELAGELFF
few	NA	TRBV7-3	TRBJ2-2	TGTGCCAGCAGCCCAAGGGGGACACTTAACACCGGGGAGCTGTTTTTT	CASSPRGTLNTGELFF
NA	TRBD1	TRBV2	TRBJ1-4	TGTGCCAGCACCGAGCGACAGGGAGTCTACTATGAAAAACTGTTTTTT	CASTERQGVYYEKLFF
NA	TRBD1	TRBV6-5	TRBJ1-5	TGTGCCAGCAGACCGACAGGGATTAGCAATCAGCCCCAGCATTTT	CASRPTGISNQPQHF
once	TRBD1	TRBV6-1	TRBJ2-7	TGTGCCAGCAGGTTGACAGGGACCTTTGGGCAGTACTTC	CASRLTGTFGQYF
NA	TRBD1	TRBV18	TRBJ2-5	TGTGCCAGCTCACCCCGTGACAGGGGCCCTCCTGAGACCCAGTACTTC	CASSPRDRGPPETQYF
once	NA	TRBV5-1	TRBJ2-5	TGCGCCAGCAGCTTGGGGGCGGAAGAGACCCAGTACTTC	CASSLGAEETQYF
NA	NA	TRBV2	TRBJ2-7	TGTGCCAGCAGTGAAGGGCAGGGGGGCTACGAGCAGTACTTC	CASSEGQGGYEQYF
NA	NA	TRBV29-1	TRBJ1-2	TGCAGCCTCATGACAGGCCCCTATGGCTACACCTTC	CSLMTGPYGYTF
NA	TRBD1	TRBV28	TRBJ2-7	TGTGCCAGCAGTTTAGAAGACAGGGGGATACCCAACGAGCAGTACTTC	CASSLEDRGIPNEQYF
NA	NA	TRBV5-1	TRBJ1-1	TGCGCCAGCAGCTTTGCAGAAAACACTGAAGCTTTCTTT	CASSFAENTEAFF
NA	TRBD2	TRBV4-2	TRBJ2-3	TGTGCCAGCAGCCGCCGTACTAGCGGAGACACAGATACGCAGTATTTT	CASSRRTSGDTDTQYF
NA	NA	TRBV23-1	TRBJ1-2	TGCGCCAGATTATGCTCGGGGTGGAGGGACTATGGCTACACCTTC	CARLCSGWRDYGYTF
NA	NA	TRBV2	TRBJ2-7	TGTGCCAGCAGTCCGGGACTTACCTACGAGCAGTACTTC	CASSPGLTYEQYF
NA	TRBD2	TRBV2	TRBJ2-1	TGTGCCAGCGGGGGGCGCGGGACTAGCGGATACAATGAGCAGTTCTTC	CASGGRGTSGYNEQFF
once	NA	TRBV2	TRBJ2-2	TGTGCCAGCAGGGGCCTTAGGGGGGGAACCGGGGAGCTGTTTTTT	CASRGLRGGTGELFF
once	TRBD2	TRBV29-1	TRBJ2-5	TGCAGCATTGGGGCTAGCGGGGAGACCCAGTACTTC	CSIGASGETQYF
NA	NA	TRBV19	TRBJ2-1	TGTGCCAGTACGGGCGGCGGGGTCTACAATGAGCAGTTCTTC	CASTGGGVYNEQFF
few	TRBD2	TRBV7-6	TRBJ2-7	TGTGCCAGCAGCCCAGGACTAGCGGGAGGGGGCGAGCAGTACTTC	CASSPGLAGGGEQYF
NA	NA	TRBV9	TRBJ1-5	TGTGCCAGCAGCCGCCACGGAGGGAATCAGCCCCAGCATTTT	CASSRHGGNQPQHF
NA	NA	TRBV6-5	TRBJ2-2	TGTGCCAGCAGTCAACACGCCGGGGAGCTGTTTTTT	CASSQHAGELFF
NA	NA	TRBV10-3	TRBJ2-7	TGTGCCATCAGTGAAGGCGGGGCGACCTACGAGCAGTACTTC	CAISEGGATYEQYF
NA	TRBD1	TRBV4-1	TRBJ1-4	TGCGCCAGCAGCGTCAGACAGGGGAGTAATGAAAAACTGTTTTTT	CASSVRQGSNEKLFF
NA	TRBD1	TRBV10-3	TRBJ2-7	TGTGCCATCAGTGGGACAGGGCGCTCCTACGAGCAGTACTTC	CAISGTGRSYEQYF
NA	NA	TRBV4-1	TRBJ2-2	TGCGCCAGCAGCCAAGATCGGAGGCCCGGGGAGCTGTTTTTT	CASSQDRRPGELFF
once	NA	TRBV6-5	TRBJ1-1	TGTGCCAGCAGTTACCGCGAGGGTGCCACTGAAGCTTTCTTT	CASSYREGATEAFF
NA	TRBD2	TRBV7-3	TRBJ2-1	TGTGCCAGCAGCTCTAGCGGGAACCCTTACAATGAGCAGTTCTTC	CASSSSGNPYNEQFF
NA	NA	TRBV23-1	TRBJ2-4	TGCGCCAGCAGTGACTATACAGGGCCAAAAAACATTCAGTACTTC	CASSDYTGPKNIQYF
NA	NA	TRBV7-9	TRBJ2-5	TGTGCCAGCAGCTCCTCAGTTCGGACAGCAATCCAAGAGACCCAGTACTTC	CASSSSVRTAIQETQYF
NA	NA	TRBV18	TRBJ2-2	TGTGCCAGCTCACCGAAACAGTCAGTAGGAACCGGGGAGCTGTTTTTT	CASSPKQSVGTGELFF
NA	TRBD2	TRBV7-9	TRBJ2-7	TGTGCCAGCAGCCCGGGAGGTACTAGCGGGAGGGCGCGGAAGTACTTC	CASSPGGTSGRARKYF
NA	TRBD1	TRBV30	TRBJ1-5	TGTGCCTGGAGTCAGGGGGCGAGGCAGCCCCAGCATTTT	CAWSQGARQPQHF
NA	NA	TRBV30	TRBJ2-7	TGTGCCTATACAAACTTGGGAGCCTACGAGCAGTACTTC	CAYTNLGAYEQYF
once	NA	TRBV7-2	TRBJ1-4	TGTGCCAGCAGCCCCCCAGCGGCGGAAAAACTGTTTTTT	CASSPPAAEKLFF
NA	NA	TRBV5-4	TRBJ2-7	TGTGCCAGCAGCACCAAGACAGGTAGCTCCTACGAGCAGTACTTC	CASSTKTGSSYEQYF
once	TRBD2	TRBV28	TRBJ2-7	TGTGCCAGCAGGGGCGGGAGGTTGGGCGAGCAGTACTTC	CASRGGRLGEQYF
once	TRBD1	TRBV19	TRBJ1-5	TGTGCCAGTAGTCACAGACAGGGGGGTAGGCAGCCCCAGCATTTT	CASSHRQGGRQPQHF
NA	NA	TRBV5-6	TRBJ2-7	TGTGCCAGCAGCCCGAGTTTCTCCGGGACTTTTGTCTACGAGCAGTACTTC	CASSPSFSGTFVYEQYF
NA	NA	TRBV5-5	TRBJ2-7	TGTGCCAGCAGCTTTAGAAGGGTCTCCCCCTACGAGCAGTACTTC	CASSFRRVSPYEQYF
NA	TRBD2	TRBV18	TRBJ2-2	TGTGCCAGCTCTGGACTAGCGGGATCGGGGGAGCTGTTTTTT	CASSGLAGSGELFF
NA	TRBD1	TRBV7-8	TRBJ1-4	TGTGCCAGCAGCTTAGTGAGGACAGGGGTGGAAAAACTGTTTTTT	CASSLVRTGVEKLFF
NA	TRBD2	TRBV11-3	TRBJ2-7	TGTGCCAGCAGCTTAACTAGCGGTTCCTACGAGCAGTACTTC	CASSLTSGSYEQYF
NA	TRBD2	TRBV2	TRBJ2-1	TGTGCCAGCAGTCCGGGACTAGCGACGATATGGGATGAGCAGTTCTTC	CASSPGLATIWDEQFF